This entry lists 29 T cell receptor beta chains sequenced from one sample in a study of blood T cell repertoires in COVID-19. Assay: immunoSEQ multiplex PCR; the TCRdb copy retains only in-frame clones and omits some. This sample has 120,000 to 150,000 clones, with around 80% found just once. Sequencing used peripheral blood. These TCRs come from a human donor in a cohort sampled during active COVID-19.

As regards this clone: This sample includes further DNA sequences coding for the same CDR3. The V gene is TRBV25-1, the J gene TRBJ1-2, with D perhaps matching TRBD1 (6 bases). Between the trimmed V and J ends, which lost 8 bases and 8 bases, there was a span of 15 bases. Germline assignment: CDR1 MGHDK and CDR2 SYGVNS. This CDR3 contains 12 residues. The CDR3 region has the DNA TGTGCCAGCGGGAGGGGGGGATACGGCTACACCTTC. Protein: CASGRGGYGYTF.

This chain connects TRBV7-7 to TRBJ2-5; 7 bases align to TRBD2. CDR1 and CDR2 from the germline V gene are SSHAT and FNYEAQ (reference sequence). The CDR3 covers 14 residues. The V segment lost 0 bases and the J segment 2 bases; nucleotides outside the gene matches: 0. CDR3 sequence: CASSLAGGQETQYF. CDR3 sequence (DNA): TGTGCCAGCAGCTTAGCGGGAGGGCAAGAGACCCAGTACTTC.

J is TRBJ1-1 and V is TRBV9; TRBD1 agrees at 8 bases. CDR3 length: 16 residues. Unmatched junction bases numbered 7, after V lost 3 bases and J lost 0 bases. Germline CDR1 reads SGDLS; CDR2 reads YYNGEE. This chain's CDR3 is CASSADRAEVNTEAFF. DNA of the CDR3: TGTGCCAGCAGCGCGGACAGGGCGGAAGTGAACACTGAAGCTTTCTTT.

The chain employs TRBV6-5 and TRBJ1-5, with D hard to call. Germline V lookup: CDR1 MNHEY, CDR2 SVGAGI. V was clipped by 6 bases and J by 1 base, with 13 bases between them. The CDR3 totals 15 residues. The CDR3 is CASRLTDGSNQPQHF. CDR3 nucleotides: TGTGCCAGCAGACTAACCGACGGGAGCAATCAGCCCCAGCATTTT.

The genes are TRBV14 and TRBJ2-5, with TRBD1 identical over 8 bases. V shed 4 bases and J 3 bases; nucleotides not matched to a gene: 4. Germline loops: CDR1 SGHDN, CDR2 FVKESK. The CDR3 totals 14 residues. CDR3 residues: CASSRQGFEETQYF. In DNA form, the CDR3 reads TGTGCCAGCAGCCGACAGGGGTTTGAAGAGACCCAGTACTTC.

V and J are TRBV7-9 and TRBJ2-4; 8 nucleotides agree with TRBD1. The CDR3 has 13 amino acids. Germline CDR1 reads SEHNR; CDR2 reads FQNEAQ (reference sequence). V lost 3 bases, J lost 9 bases, and 4 bases stayed unmatched. In nucleotides, the CDR3 is TGTGCCAGCAGCTTGACAGGGGAGACCATTCAGTACTTC. Its translation: CASSLTGETIQYF.

The CDR3 DNA reads TGTGCCAGCAGCTTGACAGGGGGAGAGCAGTACTTC. It yields the protein CASSLTGGEQYF. The J gene is TRBJ2-7, the V gene TRBV11-3, with 9 bases matching TRBD1. Per the germline V gene, CDR1 is SGHNT and CDR2 is YENEEA. The CDR3 runs 12 residues. V shed 3 bases, J shed 7 bases, and the junction held 1 base outside the gene matches.

The chain recombines TRBV6-2 or TRBV6-3 with TRBJ1-5; no firm D call. This CDR3 is 12 amino acids long. The ends were cut back, 6 bases at V and 5 bases at J, with 8 bases in the middle. Germline assignment: CDR1 MNHEY and CDR2 SVGEGT. The CDR3 DNA follows: TGTGCCAGCAGCCCCCCTTATCAGCCCCAGCATTTT. Translated, it gives CASSPPYQPQHF.

This chain links TRBV6-5 with TRBJ2-3, with D perhaps TRBD1 (5 bases). V lost 6 bases, J lost 2 bases, and 12 bases lay in between. CDR3 size: 14 residues. CDR1 is MNHEY and CDR2 is SVGAGI in the germline V gene. The CDR3 nucleotides are TGTGCCAGCAGCGAGACAGACGACACAGATACGCAGTATTTT. Protein: CASSETDDTDTQYF.

V and J are TRBV9 and TRBJ2-5, with 7 bases lining up with TRBD1. Germline trimming cut 4 bases from V and 2 bases from J; bases unmatched to any gene: 5. CDR3 length: 14 amino acids. CDR1 and CDR2 (germline): SGDLS, YYNGEE. The CDR3 protein is CASSPGTAQETQYF. In DNA, the CDR3 is TGTGCCAGCAGCCCCGGGACAGCTCAAGAGACCCAGTACTTC.

This clone was detected a few times. This chain joins TRBV5-6 and TRBJ1-2; D gene uncertain. Germline loops: CDR1 SGHDT, CDR2 YYEEEE. The CDR3 is 12 amino acids. V lost 4 bases to trimming and J lost 5 bases, with 9 bases between them. The CDR3 bases are TGTGCCAGCAGCGCTGGAGATTATGGCTACACCTTC. Translated, it gives CASSAGDYGYTF.

The CDR3 sequence: CASNGGADGELFF. The CDR3 region has the DNA TGTGCCAGCAATGGGGGGGCGGACGGGGAGCTGTTTTTT. The V and J genes are TRBV12-3 or TRBV12-4 and TRBJ2-2; perhaps TRBD2 as D (7 bases). Trimming cost V 7 bases and J 7 bases, with 13 bases left between them. This CDR3 comprises 13 residues.

About this clone: A read error may produce the germline difference seen at one junction end. This sequence joins TRBV7-7 and TRBJ2-2; D remains unclear. CDR1 SSHAT and CDR2 FNYEAQ come from the germline V gene (reference sequence). The CDR3 length is 14 residues. The CDR3 here is CASSLSVLTGELFF. CDR3 nucleotide sequence: TGTGCTAGCAGCTTATCCGTCCTCACCGGGGAGCTGTTTTTT.

The chain is built from TRBV25-1 and TRBJ2-2; the match to TRBD1 covers 10 bases. Germline V CDR1 and CDR2: MGHDK, SYGVNS. CDR3 length equals 15 residues. V shed 6 bases and J 7 bases; nucleotides not matched to a gene: 8. CDR3 nucleotide sequence: TGTGCCAGCAGCTTAAGACAGGGGGCATACGGGGAGCTGTTTTTT. Protein product: CASSLRQGAYGELFF.

The chain links TRBV7-3 to TRBJ2-3; the match to TRBD2 covers 7 bases. CDR1 and CDR2 from the germline V gene are SGHTA and FQGTGA. J lost 10 bases, V lost 5 bases, and 6 bases had no gene match. CDR3 length equals 12 residues. CDR3 loop: CASSPRDYPQYF. The CDR3 DNA is TGTGCCAGCAGCCCCCGGGACTATCCGCAGTATTTT.

The chain links TRBV18 to TRBJ2-7, with 8 bases aligning to TRBD1. V was clipped by 5 bases and J by 2 bases; unmatched bases: 14. This CDR3 is built from 17 residues. Looked up from germline, CDR1 is KGHSH and CDR2 is LQKENI. The CDR3 protein is CASSTAATGGFTYEQYF. In DNA form, the CDR3 reads TGTGCCAGCTCAACGGCCGCCACAGGGGGTTTTACCTACGAGCAGTACTTC.

Notes on this clone: An end of the junction differs from the germline gene, which may be a read error. The CDR3 reads CASSEGAIGNQPQHF. In nucleotides, the CDR3 is TGTGCCAGCAGCGAAGGGGCCATAGGAAATCAGCCCCAGCATTTT. V gene TRBV6-1 combines with J gene TRBJ1-5, with TRBD1 as a possible D gene (5 bases). CDR1 is MNHNS and CDR2 is SASEGT in the germline V gene. CDR3 length: 15 residues.

The chain recombines TRBV15 with TRBJ2-1; 9 bases fit TRBD1. Germline CDR1 LNHNV, CDR2 YYDKDF (reference sequence). This CDR3 comprises 19 residues. Trimming at V came to 0 bases and at J to 7 bases, leaving 16 bases not matched to a gene. CDR3 region: CATSRDYSGGGTGWNEQFF. For the CDR3, the DNA is TGTGCCACCAGCAGAGATTATAGTGGTGGGGGGACAGGGTGGAATGAGCAGTTCTTC. The entire variable domain, with the rest obtained from reference TRBV15 and TRBJ2-1, is as follows: DAMVIQNPRYQVTQFGKPVTLSCSQTLNHNVMYWYQQKSSQAPKLLFHYYDKDFNNEADTPDNFQSRRPNTSFCFLDIRSPGLGDTAMYLCATSRDYSGGGTGWNEQFFGPGTRLTVL.

The rearrangement joins TRBV7-8 to TRBJ1-1, with 8 bases lining up with TRBD1. V lost 8 bases to trimming and J lost 1 base; unmatched junction nucleotides: 0. Germline assignment: CDR1 SGHVS and CDR2 FQNEAQ. The CDR3 extends over 12 amino acids. The CDR3 protein is CASQGANTEAFF. In nucleotides, the CDR3 is TGTGCCAGCCAGGGGGCGAACACTGAAGCTTTCTTT.

The chain has TRBV9 and TRBJ1-2; D is perhaps TRBD1 (5 bases). This CDR3 comprises 15 residues. In germline, CDR1 is SGDLS, CDR2 YYNGEE. V was pared by 0 bases and J by 5 bases, with 14 bases between. The CDR3: CASSVGGAGEYGYTF. The CDR3 region has the DNA TGTGCCAGCAGCGTAGGTGGGGCAGGAGAATATGGCTACACCTTC. Using reference TRBV9 and TRBJ1-2 for the parts outside the CDR3, the full variable domain is DSGVTQTPKHLITATGQRVTLRCSPRSGDLSVYWYQQSLDQGLQFLIQYYNGEERAKGNILERFSAQQFPDLHSELNLSSLELGDSALYFCASSVGGAGEYGYTFGSGTRLTVV.

The gene calls are TRBV10-3 and TRBJ2-2; a possible D gene is TRBD1 (6 bases). Per germline, CDR1 ENHRY and CDR2 SYGVKD. Trimming removed 6 bases from V and 5 bases from J, with 7 bases in between. This CDR3 spans 12 amino acids. CDR3 residues: CAIRGATGELFF. DNA for the CDR3: TGTGCCATCAGGGGGGCGACCGGGGAGCTGTTTTTT.

The chain uses TRBV29-1 and TRBJ1-1; D is undetermined. The CDR3 has 12 amino acids. The V end was cut by 4 bases, the J end by 7 bases, with 13 bases between. In germline, CDR1 is SQVTM, CDR2 ANQGSEA. CDR3 residues: CSVVRLRVEAFF. The CDR3 nucleotides read TGCAGCGTTGTTCGGTTGCGCGTTGAAGCTTTCTTT.

The chain couples TRBV6-5 to TRBJ2-7; 9 nucleotides agree with TRBD1. Germline CDR1 is MNHEY and CDR2 is SVGAGI. Germline trimming cut 2 bases from V and 1 base from J; bases unmatched to any gene: 3. This CDR3 is built from 15 residues. The CDR3 nucleotides read TGTGCCAGCAGTTACCTGGGACAGGGATCCTACGAGCAGTACTTC. Its translation: CASSYLGQGSYEQYF.

The chain uses TRBV3-1 (or the pseudogene TRBV3-2) and TRBJ2-6; D call uncertain. This CDR3 spans 13 amino acids. V lost 8 bases and J 4 bases, leaving 9 bases between the germline ends. Germline V CDR1 and CDR2: LGHDT, YNNKEL (reference sequence). CDR3: CASSRSGANVLTF. In nucleotides, the CDR3 is TGTGCCAGCTCCCGGTCCGGGGCCAACGTCCTGACTTTC.

The chain carries TRBV9 and TRBJ2-2; possible D gene TRBD2, 6 bases. V lost 4 bases to trimming and J lost 4 bases, with 17 bases between them. The CDR3 runs 16 residues. Germline V CDR1 and CDR2: SGDLS, YYNGEE. The CDR3 nucleotides are TGTGCCAGCAGCCTTAGCGGAGGCCAAGGCACCGGGGAGCTGTTTTTT. Amino acids: CASSLSGGQGTGELFF.

The rearrangement links TRBV6-6 to TRBJ2-5; tentatively, D is TRBD2 (5 bases). The germline gives CDR1 MNHNY, CDR2 SVGAGI (reference sequence). V lost 7 bases, J lost 2 bases, and 11 bases lay in between. This CDR3 is 13 amino acids long. The DNA for the CDR3 is TGTGCCAGCACTTGGACTCTTCAAGAGACCCAGTACTTC. This gives the protein CASTWTLQETQYF.

The chain uses TRBV5-4 and TRBJ1-2; D unresolved. The CDR3 sequence is 14 residues long. Trimming stripped 3 bases from V and 4 bases from J, with 13 bases between. From germline, CDR1 is SGHNT and CDR2 YYREEE (reference sequence). The CDR3 bases are TGTGCCAGCAGCTCCCCCGGAGTCTCCTATGGCTACACCTTC. As protein: CASSSPGVSYGYTF.

The CDR3 DNA reads TGTGCCAGCAGTTTCGACAGTGTGAACACTGAAGCTTTCTTT. Its translation is CASSFDSVNTEAFF. V gene TRBV27 combines with J gene TRBJ1-1; perhaps TRBD1 as D (5 bases). Germline V gene sequence: CDR1 MNHEY, CDR2 SMNVEV (reference sequence). The CDR3 extends over 14 amino acids. Trimming left V 3 bases short and J 0 bases short, with 8 bases between.

This clone has only a few counts. The chain uses TRBV5-1 and TRBJ2-7; a possible D gene is TRBD1 (6 bases). The V gene's germline CDR1 is SGHRS and CDR2 YFSETQ. With 3 bases removed from V and 6 bases from J, the gap between germline ends came to 16 bases. The length of the CDR3 is 14 residues. The chain's CDR3 is CASSSFWTESEQYF. CDR3 coding DNA: TGCGCCAGCAGCTCCTTTTGGACAGAAAGCGAGCAGTACTTC.